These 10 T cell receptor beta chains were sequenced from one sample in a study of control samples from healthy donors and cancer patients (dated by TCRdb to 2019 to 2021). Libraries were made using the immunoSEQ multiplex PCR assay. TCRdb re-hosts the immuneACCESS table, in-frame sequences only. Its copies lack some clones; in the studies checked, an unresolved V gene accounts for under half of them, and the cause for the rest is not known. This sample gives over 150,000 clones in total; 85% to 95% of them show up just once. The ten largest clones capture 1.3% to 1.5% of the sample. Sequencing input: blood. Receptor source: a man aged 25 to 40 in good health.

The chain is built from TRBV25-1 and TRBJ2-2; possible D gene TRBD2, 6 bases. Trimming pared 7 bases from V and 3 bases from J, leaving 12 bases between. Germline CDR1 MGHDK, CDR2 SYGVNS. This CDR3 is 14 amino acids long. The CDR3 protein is CASISGGYTGELFF. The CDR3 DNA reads TGTGCCAGCATTAGCGGAGGATACACCGGGGAGCTGTTTTTT.

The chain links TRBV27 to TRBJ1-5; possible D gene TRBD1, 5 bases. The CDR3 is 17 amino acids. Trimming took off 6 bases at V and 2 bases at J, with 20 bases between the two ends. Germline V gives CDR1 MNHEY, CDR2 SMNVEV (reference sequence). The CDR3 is CASSPSWGGGGNQPQHF. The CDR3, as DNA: TGTGCCAGCAGCCCTTCATGGGGAGGAGGGGGCAATCAGCCCCAGCATTTT.

The CDR3 sequence: CASSTEQTMNTEAFF. The DNA for the CDR3 is TGTGCCAGCAGTACCGAACAGACGATGAACACTGAAGCTTTCTTT. The gene calls are TRBV27 and TRBJ1-1, with unresolved D. The CDR3 loop spans 15 amino acids. V dropped 5 bases and J dropped 0 bases, with 13 bases sitting between them. The germline CDR1 and CDR2 sequences are MNHEY and SMNVEV (reference sequence).

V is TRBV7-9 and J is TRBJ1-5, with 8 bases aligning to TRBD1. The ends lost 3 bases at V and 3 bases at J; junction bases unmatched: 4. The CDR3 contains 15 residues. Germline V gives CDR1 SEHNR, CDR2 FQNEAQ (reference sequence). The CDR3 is CASSFGTGFNQPQHF. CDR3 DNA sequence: TGTGCCAGCAGCTTTGGGACAGGTTTCAATCAGCCCCAGCATTTT.

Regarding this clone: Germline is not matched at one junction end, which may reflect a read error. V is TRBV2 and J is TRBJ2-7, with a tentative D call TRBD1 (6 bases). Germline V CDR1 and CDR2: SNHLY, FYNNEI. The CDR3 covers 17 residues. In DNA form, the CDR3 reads TGTGCCAGCAGCGAAGGTGGGAGACAGGTTTTCCCCTACGAGCAGTACTTC. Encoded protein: CASSEGGRQVFPYEQYF.

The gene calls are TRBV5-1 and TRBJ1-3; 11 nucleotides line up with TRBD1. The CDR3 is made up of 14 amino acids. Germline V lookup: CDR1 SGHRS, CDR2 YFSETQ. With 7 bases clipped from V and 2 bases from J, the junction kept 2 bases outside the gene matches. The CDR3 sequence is CASGQGAPGNTIYF. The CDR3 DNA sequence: TGCGCCAGCGGACAGGGGGCACCTGGAAACACCATATATTTT.

CDR3 sequence (DNA): TGTGCCAGCAGTGAACAAAGTGCAGGGGGCGAGCAGTACTTC. Translated, it gives CASSEQSAGGEQYF. V usage is TRBV6-1 and J usage is TRBJ2-7; 7 nucleotides align to TRBD1. The V and J ends lost 2 bases and 6 bases, in that order; junction bases with no gene match: 7. CDR3 length: 14 residues. Per germline, CDR1 MNHNS and CDR2 SASEGT.

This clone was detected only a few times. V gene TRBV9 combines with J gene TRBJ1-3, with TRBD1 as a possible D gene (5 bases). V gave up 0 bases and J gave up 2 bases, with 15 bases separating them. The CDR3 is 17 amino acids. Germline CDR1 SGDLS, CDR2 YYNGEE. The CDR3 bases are TGTGCCAGCAGCGTAGGACAGACTCTGGGCACTGGAAACACCATATATTTT. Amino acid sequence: CASSVGQTLGTGNTIYF. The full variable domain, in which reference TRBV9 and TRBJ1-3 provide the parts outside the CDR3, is DSGVTQTPKHLITATGQRVTLRCSPRSGDLSVYWYQQSLDQGLQFLIQYYNGEERAKGNILERFSAQQFPDLHSELNLSSLELGDSALYFCASSVGQTLGTGNTIYFGEGSWLTVV.

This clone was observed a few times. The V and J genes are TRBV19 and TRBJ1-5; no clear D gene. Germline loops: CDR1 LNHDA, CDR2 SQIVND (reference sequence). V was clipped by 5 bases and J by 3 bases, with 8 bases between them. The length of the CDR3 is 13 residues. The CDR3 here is CASSGRINQPQHF. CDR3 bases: TGTGCCAGTAGTGGTCGCATCAATCAGCCCCAGCATTTT.

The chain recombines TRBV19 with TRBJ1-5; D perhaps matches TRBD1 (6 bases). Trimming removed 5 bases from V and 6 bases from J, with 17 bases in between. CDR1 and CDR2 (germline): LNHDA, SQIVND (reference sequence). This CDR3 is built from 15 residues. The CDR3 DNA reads TGTGCCAGTAGTCCCTGGGGGGGCTCGCCTCAGCCCCAGCATTTT. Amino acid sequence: CASSPWGGSPQPQHF. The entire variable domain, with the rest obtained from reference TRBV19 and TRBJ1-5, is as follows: DGGITQSPKYLFRKEGQNVTLSCEQNLNHDAMYWYRQDPGQGLRLIYYSQIVNDFQKGDIAEGYSVSREKKESFPLTVTSAQKNPTAFYLCASSPWGGSPQPQHFGDGTRLSIL.